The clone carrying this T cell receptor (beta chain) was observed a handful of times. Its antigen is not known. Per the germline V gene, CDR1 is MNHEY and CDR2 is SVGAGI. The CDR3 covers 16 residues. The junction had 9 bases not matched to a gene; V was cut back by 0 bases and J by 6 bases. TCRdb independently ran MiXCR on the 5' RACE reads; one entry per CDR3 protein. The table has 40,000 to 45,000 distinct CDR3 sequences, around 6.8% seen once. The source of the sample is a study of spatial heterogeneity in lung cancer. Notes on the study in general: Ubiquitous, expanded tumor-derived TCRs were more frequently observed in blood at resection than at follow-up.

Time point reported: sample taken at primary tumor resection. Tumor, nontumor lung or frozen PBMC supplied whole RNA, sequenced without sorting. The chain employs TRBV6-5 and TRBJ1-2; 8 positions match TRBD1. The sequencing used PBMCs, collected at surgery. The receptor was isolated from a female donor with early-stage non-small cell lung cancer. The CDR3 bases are TGTGCCAGCAGTTACTCACGACAGGGGTGGAATGATGGCTACACCTTC. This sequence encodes CASSYSRQGWNDGYTF.